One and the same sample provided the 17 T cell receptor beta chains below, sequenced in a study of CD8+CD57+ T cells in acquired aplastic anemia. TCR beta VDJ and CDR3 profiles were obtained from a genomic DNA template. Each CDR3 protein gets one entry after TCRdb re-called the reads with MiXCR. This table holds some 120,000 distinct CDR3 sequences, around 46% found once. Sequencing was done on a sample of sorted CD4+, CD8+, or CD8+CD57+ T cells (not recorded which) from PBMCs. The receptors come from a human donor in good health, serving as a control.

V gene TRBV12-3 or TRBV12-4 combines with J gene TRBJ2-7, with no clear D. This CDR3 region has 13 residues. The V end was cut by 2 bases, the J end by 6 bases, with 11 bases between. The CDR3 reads CASSLSSPGEQYF. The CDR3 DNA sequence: TGTGCCAGCAGTTTATCCAGCCCGGGCGAGCAGTACTTC.

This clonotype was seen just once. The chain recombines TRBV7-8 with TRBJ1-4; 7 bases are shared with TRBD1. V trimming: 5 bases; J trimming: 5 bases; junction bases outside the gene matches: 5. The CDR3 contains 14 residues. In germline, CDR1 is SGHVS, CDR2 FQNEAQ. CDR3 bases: TGTGCCAGCAGCCCGTGGGACAGCAATGAAAAACTGTTTTTT. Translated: CASSPWDSNEKLFF.

As DNA, the CDR3 is TGCGCCAGCAGCCAAGGTTCGGGTTCACCCCTCCACTTT. Amino acid sequence: CASSQGSGSPLHF. This chain connects TRBV4-1 to TRBJ1-6; D remains ambiguous. V was clipped by 1 base and J by 9 bases, with 7 bases between them. Germline values: CDR1 MGHRA, CDR2 YSYEKL. The CDR3 consists of 13 residues.

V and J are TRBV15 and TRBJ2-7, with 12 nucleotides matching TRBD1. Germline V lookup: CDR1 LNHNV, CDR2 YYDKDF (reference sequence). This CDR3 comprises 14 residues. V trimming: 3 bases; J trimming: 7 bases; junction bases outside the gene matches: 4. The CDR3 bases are TGTGCCACCAGCAGGGGACAGGGGGCAGGAGAGCAGTACTTC. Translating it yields CATSRGQGAGEQYF.

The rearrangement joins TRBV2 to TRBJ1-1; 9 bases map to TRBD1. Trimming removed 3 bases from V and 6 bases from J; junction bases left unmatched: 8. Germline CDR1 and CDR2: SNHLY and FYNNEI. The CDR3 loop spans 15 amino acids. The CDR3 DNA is TGTGCCAGCAGTGAGATACGGGACAGGGCTTCTGAAGCTTTCTTT. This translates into CASSEIRDRASEAFF.

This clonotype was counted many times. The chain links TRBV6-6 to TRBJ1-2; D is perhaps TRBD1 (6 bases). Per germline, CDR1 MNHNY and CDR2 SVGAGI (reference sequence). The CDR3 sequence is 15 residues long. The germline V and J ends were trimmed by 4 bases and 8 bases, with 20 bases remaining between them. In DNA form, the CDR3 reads TGTGCCAGCAGTTCTGGTCCTAGGGGGGCGAGGGGCTACACCTTC. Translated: CASSSGPRGARGYTF.

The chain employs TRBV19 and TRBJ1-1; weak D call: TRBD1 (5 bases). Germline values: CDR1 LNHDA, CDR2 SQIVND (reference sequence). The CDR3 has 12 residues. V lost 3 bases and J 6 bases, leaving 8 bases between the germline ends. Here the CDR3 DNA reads TGTGCCAGTAGTATGTGGGGGGCTGAAGCTTTCTTT. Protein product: CASSMWGAEAFF.

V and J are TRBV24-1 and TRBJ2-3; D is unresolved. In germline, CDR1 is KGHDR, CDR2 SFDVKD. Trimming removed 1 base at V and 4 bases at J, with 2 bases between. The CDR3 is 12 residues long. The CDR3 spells CATSDFADTQYF. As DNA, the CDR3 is TGTGCCACCAGTGATTTCGCAGATACGCAGTATTTT.

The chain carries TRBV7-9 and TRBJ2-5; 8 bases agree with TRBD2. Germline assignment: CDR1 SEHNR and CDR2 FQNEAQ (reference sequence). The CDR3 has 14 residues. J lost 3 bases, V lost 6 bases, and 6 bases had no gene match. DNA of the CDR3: TGTGCCAGCAGAGACGGGGGGGCAGAAGAGACCCAGTACTTC. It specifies CASRDGGAEETQYF.

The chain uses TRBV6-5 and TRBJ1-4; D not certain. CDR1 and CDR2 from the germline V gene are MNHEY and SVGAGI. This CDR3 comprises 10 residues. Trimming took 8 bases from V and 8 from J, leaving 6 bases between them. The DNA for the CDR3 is TGTGCCAGCGGGAGAGAAAAACTGTTTTTT. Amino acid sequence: CASGREKLFF.

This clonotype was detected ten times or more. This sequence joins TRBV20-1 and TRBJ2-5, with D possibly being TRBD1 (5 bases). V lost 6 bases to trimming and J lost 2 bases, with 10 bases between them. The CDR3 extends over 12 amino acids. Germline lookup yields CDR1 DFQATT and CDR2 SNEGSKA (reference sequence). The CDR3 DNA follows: TGCAGTGCCGCACGACAGCAAGAGACCCAGTACTTC. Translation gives CSAARQQETQYF.

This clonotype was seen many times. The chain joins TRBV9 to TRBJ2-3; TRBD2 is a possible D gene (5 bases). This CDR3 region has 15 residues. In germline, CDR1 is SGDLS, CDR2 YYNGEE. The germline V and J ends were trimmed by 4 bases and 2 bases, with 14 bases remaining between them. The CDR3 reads CASSLSGEHTDTQYF. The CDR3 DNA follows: TGTGCCAGCAGCCTAAGCGGTGAGCACACAGATACGCAGTATTTT.

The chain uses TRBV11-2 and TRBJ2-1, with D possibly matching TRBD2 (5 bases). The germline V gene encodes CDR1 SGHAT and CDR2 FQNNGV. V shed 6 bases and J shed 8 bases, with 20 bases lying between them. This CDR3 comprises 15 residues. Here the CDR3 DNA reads TGTGCCAGCAGAGGGCCAGCGGCCCTCCGGGATGAGCAGTTCTTC. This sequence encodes CASRGPAALRDEQFF.

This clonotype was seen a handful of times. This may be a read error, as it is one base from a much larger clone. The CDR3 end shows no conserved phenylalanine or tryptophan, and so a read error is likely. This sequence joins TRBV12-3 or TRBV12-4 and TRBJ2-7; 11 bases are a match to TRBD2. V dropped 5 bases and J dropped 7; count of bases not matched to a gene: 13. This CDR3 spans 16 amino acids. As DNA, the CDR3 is TGTGCCAGCAGTACCTCGCTAGCGGGGGGCCCGGGGGAGCAGTACTCC. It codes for CASSTSLAGGPGEQYS.

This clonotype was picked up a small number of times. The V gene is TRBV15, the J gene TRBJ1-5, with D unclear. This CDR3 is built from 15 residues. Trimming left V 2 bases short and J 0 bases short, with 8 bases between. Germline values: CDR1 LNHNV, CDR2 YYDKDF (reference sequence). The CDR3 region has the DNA TGTGCCACCAGCAGACAAGACCGTAGCAATCAGCCCCAGCATTTT. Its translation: CATSRQDRSNQPQHF. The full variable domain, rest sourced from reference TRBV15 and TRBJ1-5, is DAMVIQNPRYQVTQFGKPVTLSCSQTLNHNVMYWYQQKSSQAPKLLFHYYDKDFNNEADTPDNFQSRRPNTSFCFLDIRSPGLGDTAMYLCATSRQDRSNQPQHFGDGTRLSIL.

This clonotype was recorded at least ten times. The CDR3 sequence is CASSVRGSSTDTQYF. The CDR3 bases are TGTGCCAGCAGTGTCCGGGGGTCAAGCACAGATACGCAGTATTTT. The chain carries TRBV16 and TRBJ2-3, with D possibly TRBD2 on 6 matching bases. V was shortened by 6 bases and J by 0 bases, with 13 bases between the two germline ends. The germline V gene encodes CDR1 KGHSY and CDR2 FQNENV. This CDR3 spans 15 amino acids.

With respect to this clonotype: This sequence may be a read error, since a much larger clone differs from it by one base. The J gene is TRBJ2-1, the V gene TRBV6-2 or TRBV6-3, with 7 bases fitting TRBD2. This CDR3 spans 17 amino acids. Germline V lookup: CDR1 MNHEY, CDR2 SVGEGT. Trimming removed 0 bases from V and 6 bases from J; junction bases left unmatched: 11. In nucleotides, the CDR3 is TGTGCCAGCAGTTACTCGCTTCCCGGGAGGAATTTCAATGAGCAGTTCTTC. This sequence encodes CASSYSLPGRNFNEQFF.